This T cell receptor beta chain was obtained from a study of shared clonotypes between healthy human individuals. Study observations and caveats: Naive subsets typically showed greater estimated richness than memory subsets.

Profiled with immunoSEQ multiplex PCR; TCRdb holds only in-frame clones, not every one. This table has millions of clones, 85% to 95% appearing once. All the donors were Caucasian adults who lived in Nashville, Tennessee. The CD4+ fraction was divided into a CD45RA+ naive subset and a CD45RA-negative memory subset. Turning to this clone: Its target is not known.

The V and J ends lost 2 bases and 8 bases respectively, with 19 bases between them. Germline values: CDR1 SGHNT, CDR2 YYREEE (reference sequence). The length of the CDR3 is 15 residues. This chain connects TRBV5-4 to TRBJ1-2; D perhaps matches TRBD1 (5 bases). Sequences were obtained from naive CD4+ T cells sorted from blood. Subset reported: CD45RA+ positively selected. The clonotype comes from a man aged 18 to 30 in good health. The CDR3 DNA reads as TGTGCCAGCAGCTTAGGCCTGGTCACCAGGGAAGGCTACACCTTC. The encoded protein is CASSLGLVTREGYTF.